This is a list of T cell receptor beta chains from one sample in a study of T cells after yellow fever vaccination. A single record per CDR3 protein comes from TCRdb applying MiXCR to the 5' RACE reads. Of a few hundred thousand distinct CDR3 sequences listed, over 3.5% were seen once; the top ten hold roughly 25%. Sequenced here: PBMCs, sampled 5 days after the yellow fever booster vaccination. These receptors came from a man younger than 35 who received the YFV17D yellow fever vaccine. Both conserved end residues are part of each CDR3. D genes are given only for firm matches. The listing skips clone size in some rows; elsewhere it reads once, few, many or a size class.

CASSFIQGADTQYF,TGTGCCAGCAGTTTCATCCAGGGGGCAGATACGCAGTATTTT,TRBV12-3/TRBV12-4,TRBJ2-3,TRBD1,many
CATGPSGGGETQYF,TGTGCCACCGGACCTAGCGGGGGGGGTGAGACCCAGTACTTC,TRBV24-1,TRBJ2-5,TRBD2,few
CASSVGESGGYQETQYF,TGTGCCAGCAGCGTAGGTGAAAGCGGGGGGTACCAAGAGACCCAGTACTTC,TRBV9,TRBJ2-5,TRBD2,NA
CASIQGPGGTYNEQFF,TGTGCCAGCATCCAGGGCCCAGGTGGGACCTACAATGAGCAGTTCTTC,TRBV28,TRBJ2-1,NA,few
CASRRDPPHEQFF,TGTGCCAGCAGGAGGGACCCACCCCATGAGCAGTTCTTC,TRBV7-2,TRBJ2-1,NA,many
CASPPGGRGLNAYNEQFF,TGTGCCAGCCCTCCGGGTGGCAGGGGACTCAACGCCTACAATGAGCAGTTCTTC,TRBV6-6,TRBJ2-1,NA,many
CSANNVEQFF,TGCAGTGCTAACAACGTTGAGCAGTTCTTC,TRBV20-1,TRBJ2-1,NA,NA
CASSAGTRHGTDTQYF,TGCGCCAGCAGCGCCGGGACTAGACACGGCACAGATACGCAGTATTTT,TRBV5-1,TRBJ2-3,TRBD2,many
CASSRSGQGTDTEAFF,TGTGCCAGCAGTAGATCCGGACAGGGAACCGACACTGAAGCTTTCTTT,TRBV12-3/TRBV12-4,TRBJ1-1,TRBD1,few
CASSEGYGANVLTF,TGCGCCAGCAGTGAGGGTTATGGGGCCAACGTCCTGACTTTC,TRBV10-2,TRBJ2-6,NA,NA
CATSRDRATNEQFF,TGTGCCACCAGCAGAGATCGAGCGACGAATGAGCAGTTCTTC,TRBV15,TRBJ2-1,NA,many
CASSQEGAYGYTF,TGCGCCAGCAGCCAGGAGGGCGCCTATGGCTACACCTTC,TRBV4-1,TRBJ1-2,NA,few
CSAPPGQGASPLHF,TGCAGTGCTCCTCCGGGACAGGGGGCTTCACCCCTCCACTTT,TRBV20-1,TRBJ1-6,TRBD1,NA
CASSFKGEPYGYTF,TGCGCCAGCAGCTTTAAGGGAGAACCTTATGGCTACACCTTC,TRBV5-1,TRBJ1-2,NA,many
CASSPTLTDEQFF,TGTGCCAGCAGTCCGACACTTACGGATGAGCAGTTCTTC,TRBV25-1,TRBJ2-1,NA,many
CASSQQGTAYYEQYF,TGTGCCAGCAGCCAACAGGGGACCGCATACTACGAGCAGTACTTC,TRBV25-1,TRBJ2-7,TRBD1,few
CASSLTGEHQPQHF,TGTGCCAGCAGCTTAACAGGGGAACATCAGCCCCAGCATTTT,TRBV7-9,TRBJ1-5,TRBD1,few
CASSPRGGPTDTQYF,TGTGCCAGCAGCCCCCGCGGAGGGCCGACAGATACGCAGTATTTT,TRBV7-3,TRBJ2-3,NA,NA
CASSLFGGYEQYF,TGCGCCAGCAGCCTTTTCGGGGGGTACGAGCAGTACTTC,TRBV4-1,TRBJ2-7,TRBD2,NA
CASSDRVRETQYF,TGTGCCAGCAGCGACAGGGTGCGGGAGACCCAGTACTTC,TRBV6-2/TRBV6-3,TRBJ2-5,TRBD1,many
CASTGLAGRETQYF,TGTGCTTCGACCGGCCTAGCGGGGAGGGAGACCCAGTACTTC,TRBV3-1,TRBJ2-5,TRBD2,many
CASSSLQNTGELFF,TGTGCCAGCAGTTCCTTACAGAACACCGGGGAGCTGTTTTTT,TRBV6-2/TRBV6-3,TRBJ2-2,NA,NA
CASSFDTTPQYF,TGTGCCAGTAGTTTCGATACTACCCCGCAGTATTTT,TRBV19,TRBJ2-3,NA,few
CASSQDHGNSRTYEQYF,TGTGCCAGCAGCCAAGATCACGGGAATAGTAGGACCTACGAGCAGTACTTC,TRBV14,TRBJ2-7,NA,many
CASSLSLDRGYTF,TGTGCCAGCAGCCTCTCCCTGGACAGGGGCTACACCTTC,TRBV3-1,TRBJ1-2,TRBD1,many
CATSDPRRGGGNIQYF,TGTGCCACCAGTGATCCCCGGCGGGGGGGAGGAAACATTCAGTACTTC,TRBV24-1,TRBJ2-4,TRBD2,many
CASSQPRDRDSPLHF,TGCGCCAGCAGCCAACCCCGGGACAGGGATTCACCCCTCCACTTT,TRBV4-1,TRBJ1-6,TRBD1,few
CSVEGLETSGDYEQYF,TGCAGCGTTGAAGGGCTAGAGACTAGCGGGGACTACGAGCAGTACTTC,TRBV29-1,TRBJ2-7,TRBD2,many